The text below deals with one T cell receptor (beta chain). The antigen is not known. V lost 3 bases and J lost 3, with 11 bases in between. Germline V gene data show CDR1 as SGHTA and CDR2 as FQGNSA. The CDR3 sequence is 14 residues long. Libraries were prepared by immunoSEQ multiplex PCR; TCRdb keeps only in-frame clonotypes and omits some of them. The data hold fewer than 500,000 clones, with 90% observed a single time. Treatment specified: roughly 19 received Ad26.COV2.S at low or high dose, single or two shots; roughly five received placebo; per-sample allocation not given. All samples were drawn on day 63, counting from the first vaccine or placebo injection. This sample stems from a study of Ad26.COV2.S vaccination and SARS-CoV-2 variants. Whole-study context: Intramuscular Ad26.COV2.S doses were given once or twice, 56 days apart. Study results and caveats: Reported findings describe substantial breadth in spike-specific CD8+ and CD4+ T cell responses following vaccination. Spike-specific TCR breadth was greater after Ad26.COV2.S than placebo.

The chain carries TRBV7-2 and TRBJ1-2; D not certain. Sequenced here: peripheral blood, sampled in a trial of Ad26.COV2.S vaccine versus placebo. This clonotype was obtained from a person aged 18 to 59 who received the Ad26.COV2.S COVID-19 vaccine or a placebo. The DNA of the CDR3 is TGTGCCAGCAGCTTGGAGTCAGGCTACTATGGCTACACCTTC. Amino acid sequence: CASSLESGYYGYTF.